Here is one T cell receptor beta chain with its context. What it binds is not known. The sample is drawn from a study of T cells after yellow fever vaccination. Study-wide results and caveats: Across the CD4 and CD8 compartments, a small share of clonotypes was present in both. Subsequent to the booster, the majority of primary-vaccination clones reappeared (96% CD4, more than 70% CD8).

TCRdb re-called the 5' RACE reads through MiXCR, storing one row per CDR3 protein. This sample has more than 300,000 distinct CDR3 sequences, with approximately 12% found just once. The starting material was CD4+ T cells sorted from PBMCs, obtained 45 days after the yellow fever booster vaccination. The TCR originated in a man aged 18 to 35 who received the YFV17D yellow fever vaccine.

In DNA, the CDR3 is TGTGCCAGTAGTATTTCCCCCTCTGGGGCCAACGTCCTGACTTTC. This sequence encodes CASSISPSGANVLTF. The rearrangement joins TRBV19 to TRBJ2-6; D gene ambiguous. V was cut by 3 bases and J by 0 bases, with 6 bases left in between. The germline V gene has CDR1 LNHDA and CDR2 SQIVND (reference sequence). This CDR3 is built from 15 residues.